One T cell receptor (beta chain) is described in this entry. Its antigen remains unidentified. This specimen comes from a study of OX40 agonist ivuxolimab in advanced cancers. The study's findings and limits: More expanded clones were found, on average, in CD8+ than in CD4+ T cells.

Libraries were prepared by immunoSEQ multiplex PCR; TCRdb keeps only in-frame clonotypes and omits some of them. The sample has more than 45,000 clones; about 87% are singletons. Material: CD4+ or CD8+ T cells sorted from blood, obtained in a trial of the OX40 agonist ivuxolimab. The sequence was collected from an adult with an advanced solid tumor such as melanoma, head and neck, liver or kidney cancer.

CDR3: CASSTRISGLAGVNEQFF. CDR3 coding DNA: TGTGCCAGCTCAACACGGATATCAGGACTAGCGGGTGTCAATGAGCAGTTCTTC. The gene calls are TRBV18 and TRBJ2-1; 11 bases fit TRBD2. The CDR3 has 18 amino acids. CDR1 is KGHSH and CDR2 is LQKENI in the germline V gene. Trimming cost V 5 bases and J 6 bases; bases outside gene matches: 15.